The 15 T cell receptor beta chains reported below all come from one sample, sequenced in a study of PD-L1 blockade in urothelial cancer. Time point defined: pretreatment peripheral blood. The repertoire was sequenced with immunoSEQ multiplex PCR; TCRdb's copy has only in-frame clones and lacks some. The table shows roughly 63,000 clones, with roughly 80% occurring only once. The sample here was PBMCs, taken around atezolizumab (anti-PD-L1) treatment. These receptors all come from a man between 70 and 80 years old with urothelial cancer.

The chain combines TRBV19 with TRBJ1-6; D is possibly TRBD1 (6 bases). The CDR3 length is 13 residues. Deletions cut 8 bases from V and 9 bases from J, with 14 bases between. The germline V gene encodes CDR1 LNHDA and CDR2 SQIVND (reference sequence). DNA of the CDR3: TGTGCCAGTCGCGACAGGAATCTTTCACCCCTCCACTTT. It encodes CASRDRNLSPLHF.

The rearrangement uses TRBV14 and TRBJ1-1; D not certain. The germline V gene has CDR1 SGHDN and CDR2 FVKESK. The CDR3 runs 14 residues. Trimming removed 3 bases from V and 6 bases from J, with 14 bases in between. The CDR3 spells CASSQAGGSAEAFF. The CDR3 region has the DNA TGTGCCAGCAGCCAGGCGGGCGGGAGTGCTGAAGCTTTCTTT.

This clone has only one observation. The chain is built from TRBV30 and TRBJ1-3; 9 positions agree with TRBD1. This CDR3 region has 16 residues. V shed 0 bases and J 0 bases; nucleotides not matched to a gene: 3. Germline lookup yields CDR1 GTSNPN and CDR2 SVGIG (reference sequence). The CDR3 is CAWSVQGAFSGNTIYF. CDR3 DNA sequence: TGTGCCTGGAGTGTACAGGGGGCATTCTCTGGAAACACCATATATTTT.

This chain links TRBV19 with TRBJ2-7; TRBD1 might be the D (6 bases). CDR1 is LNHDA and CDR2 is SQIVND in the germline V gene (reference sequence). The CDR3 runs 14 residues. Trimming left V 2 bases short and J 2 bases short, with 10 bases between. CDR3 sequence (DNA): TGTGCCAGTAGTATAACGCAGGGGCCCTACGAGCAGTACTTC. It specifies CASSITQGPYEQYF.

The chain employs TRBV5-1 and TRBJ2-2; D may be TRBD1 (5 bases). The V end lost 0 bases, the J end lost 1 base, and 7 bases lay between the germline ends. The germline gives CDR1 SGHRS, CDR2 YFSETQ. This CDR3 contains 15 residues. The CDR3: CASSLARENTGELFF. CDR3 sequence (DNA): TGCGCCAGCAGCTTGGCCAGGGAGAACACCGGGGAGCTGTTTTTT.

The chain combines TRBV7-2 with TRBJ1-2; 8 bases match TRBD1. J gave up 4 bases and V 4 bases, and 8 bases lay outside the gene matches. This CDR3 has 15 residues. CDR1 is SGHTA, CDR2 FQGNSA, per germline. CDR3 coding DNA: TGTGCCAGCAGCTCCCGACAGGGGATCGTCTATGGCTACACCTTC. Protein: CASSSRQGIVYGYTF.

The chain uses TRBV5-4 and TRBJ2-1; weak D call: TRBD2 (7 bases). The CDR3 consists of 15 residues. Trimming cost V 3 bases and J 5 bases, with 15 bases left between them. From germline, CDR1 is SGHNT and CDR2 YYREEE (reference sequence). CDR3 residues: CASSSVGGAHNEQFF. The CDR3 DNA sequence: TGTGCCAGCAGCTCCGTAGGGGGGGCACACAATGAGCAGTTCTTC.

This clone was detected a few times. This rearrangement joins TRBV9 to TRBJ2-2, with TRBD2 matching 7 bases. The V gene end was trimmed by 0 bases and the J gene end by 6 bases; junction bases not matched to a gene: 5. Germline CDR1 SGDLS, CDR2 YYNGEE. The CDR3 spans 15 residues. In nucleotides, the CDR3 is TGTGCCAGCAGCGTAGGCGGGAGTCCCGCCGGGGAGCTGTTTTTT. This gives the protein CASSVGGSPAGELFF.

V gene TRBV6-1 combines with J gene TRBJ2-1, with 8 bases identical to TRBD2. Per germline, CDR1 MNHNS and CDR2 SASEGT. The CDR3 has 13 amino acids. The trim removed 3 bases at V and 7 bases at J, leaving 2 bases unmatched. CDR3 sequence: CASSDTSGNEQFF. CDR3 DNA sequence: TGTGCCAGCAGTGATACTAGCGGAAATGAGCAGTTCTTC.

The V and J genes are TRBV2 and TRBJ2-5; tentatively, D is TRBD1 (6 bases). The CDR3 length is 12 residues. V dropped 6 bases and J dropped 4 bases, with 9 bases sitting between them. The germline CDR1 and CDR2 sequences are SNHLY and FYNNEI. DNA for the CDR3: TGTGCCAGCAGGGTCAGGGGAGAGACCCAGTACTTC. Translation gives CASRVRGETQYF.

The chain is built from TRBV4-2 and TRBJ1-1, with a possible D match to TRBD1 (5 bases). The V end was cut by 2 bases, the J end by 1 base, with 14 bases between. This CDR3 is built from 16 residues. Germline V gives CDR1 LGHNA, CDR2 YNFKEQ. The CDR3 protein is CASSQSDRSTNTEAFF. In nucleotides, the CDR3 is TGTGCCAGCAGCCAAAGTGACAGATCAACGAACACTGAAGCTTTCTTT.

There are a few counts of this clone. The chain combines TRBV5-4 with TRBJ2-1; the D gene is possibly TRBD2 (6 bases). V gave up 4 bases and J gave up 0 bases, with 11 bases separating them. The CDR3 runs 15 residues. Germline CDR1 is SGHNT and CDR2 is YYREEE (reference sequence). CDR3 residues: CASSRDGSSYNEQFF. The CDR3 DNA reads TGTGCCAGCAGCCGGGACGGGAGCTCCTACAATGAGCAGTTCTTC. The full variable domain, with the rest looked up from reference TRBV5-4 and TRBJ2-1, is ETGVTQSPTHLIKTRGQQVTLRCSSQSGHNTVSWYQQALGQGPQFIFQYYREEENGRGNFPPRFSGLQFPNYSSELNVNALELDDSALYLCASSRDGSSYNEQFFGPGTRLTVL.

The CDR3 spells CASSTQPGRSNEKLFF. CDR3 DNA sequence: TGTGCCAGCAGCACTCAACCCGGGAGATCTAATGAAAAACTGTTTTTT. The chain combines TRBV7-2 with TRBJ1-4; D gene unclear. The V gene lost 5 bases and the J gene lost 3 bases, with 16 bases spanning the gap. Per germline, CDR1 SGHTA and CDR2 FQGNSA. This CDR3 is 16 amino acids long.

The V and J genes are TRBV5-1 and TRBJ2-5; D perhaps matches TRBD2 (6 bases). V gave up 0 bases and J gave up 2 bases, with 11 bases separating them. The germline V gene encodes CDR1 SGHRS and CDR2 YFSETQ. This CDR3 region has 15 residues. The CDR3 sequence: CASSLVAGRQETQYF. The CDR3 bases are TGCGCCAGCAGCTTGGTTGCGGGACGACAAGAGACCCAGTACTTC.

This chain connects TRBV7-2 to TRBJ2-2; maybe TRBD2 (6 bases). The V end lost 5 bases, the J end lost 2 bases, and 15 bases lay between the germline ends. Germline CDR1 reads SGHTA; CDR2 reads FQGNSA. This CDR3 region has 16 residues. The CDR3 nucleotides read TGTGCCAGCAGCGTCTCCGGGACTCGAAACACCGGGGAGCTGTTTTTT. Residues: CASSVSGTRNTGELFF.